A single sample gave rise to the 20 T cell receptor beta chains below, sequenced in a study of blood T cells in healthy people across ages (dated by TCRdb to between 2015 and 2016). Library preparation used 5' RACE. Sequenced on an Illumina HiSeq 2500. A second PCR of roughly 7 to 11 cycles was performed with a sample-barcoded 5' primer and a J-beta primer mix. TCRdb's own reprocessing of the public reads used fastp at Q25 and MiXCR and kept productive beta chains. Rows with a matching CDR3 protein are joined into one entry that keeps the most common DNA and genes. The sample has roughly 1,300,000 distinct CDR3 sequences on record, 55% to 75% of them singletons. The ten largest clones take up 5.5% to 8% of the sample. Sequencing was done on a sample of blood. The receptors derive from a man between 18 and 35 years old in good health.

This rearrangement joins TRBV4-1 to TRBJ2-1; D might be TRBD1 (6 bases). The germline gives CDR1 MGHRA, CDR2 YSYEKL. This CDR3 spans 15 amino acids. V shed 0 bases and J shed 9 bases, with 15 bases lying between them. DNA of the CDR3: TGCGCCAGCAGCCAAGACCCCCCAGGGGTCGGTGAGCAGTTCTTC. Protein sequence: CASSQDPPGVGEQFF.

CDR3 bases: TGCAGCGTTGAAGAGGGGGCAGGATATAATGAAGCTTTCTTT. Amino acid sequence: CSVEEGAGYNEAFF. This chain connects TRBV29-1 to TRBJ1-1, with D maybe TRBD1 (6 bases). Trimming pared 0 bases from V and 7 bases from J, leaving 15 bases between. CDR3 size: 14 residues. Germline CDR1 is SQVTM and CDR2 is ANQGSEA.

CDR3 protein: CSVVTRALPEAFF. DNA of the CDR3: TGCAGCGTTGTCACCAGGGCTCTCCCTGAAGCTTTCTTT. The chain combines TRBV29-1 with TRBJ1-1, with D possibly matching TRBD1 (5 bases). This CDR3 has 13 amino acids. The germline gives CDR1 SQVTM, CDR2 ANQGSEA. V was pared by 4 bases and J by 6 bases, with 15 bases between.

This chain connects TRBV3-1 to TRBJ2-4; D unclear. The J call may be wrong; the DNA end is better matched by TRBJ2-7. This CDR3 is built from 16 residues. CDR1 LGHDT and CDR2 YNNKEL come from the germline V gene (reference sequence). This CDR3 is CASSQGILWSGDEQYF. The CDR3 nucleotides are TGTGCCAGCAGCCAAGGGATTTTATGGTCTGGCGACGAGCAGTACTTC.

CDR3 bases: TGCGCCAGCAGCCAAGATCGGTACCTAGCGGAGACCCGCACAGATACGCAGTATTTT. Residues: CASSQDRYLAETRTDTQYF. The V gene is TRBV4-1, the J gene TRBJ2-3; 7 positions agree with TRBD2. Germline V lookup: CDR1 MGHRA, CDR2 YSYEKL. V lost 0 bases to trimming and J lost 1 base; unmatched junction nucleotides: 13. The CDR3 totals 19 residues.

The genes are TRBV7-9 and TRBJ2-4, with 8 bases lining up with TRBD1. The DNA end lines up better with TRBJ2-7; the J call may be wrong. Germline V CDR1 and CDR2: SEHNR, FQNEAQ (reference sequence). The CDR3 is 13 amino acids. The DNA for the CDR3 is TGTGCCAGCAGCAACAGGGGGGACCACGAGCAGTACTTC. It is translated as CASSNRGDHEQYF.

In this sample, this clonotype turned up a few times. The genes are TRBV20-1 and TRBJ2-3, with D perhaps being TRBD1 or TRBD2 (5 bases each). Trimming removed 5 bases at V and 1 base at J, with 19 bases between. CDR3 length equals 16 residues. Per the germline V gene, CDR1 is DFQATT and CDR2 is SNEGSKA (reference sequence). The CDR3 bases are TGCAGTGCTTATTTTTTCGGGACGGTGGGCACAGATACGCAGTATTTT. The encoded protein is CSAYFFGTVGTDTQYF.

This clonotype was seen only once. The chain recombines TRBV27 with TRBJ2-1, with a weak D call TRBD1 (6 bases). The CDR3 runs to 13 residues. Germline V gene lookup returns CDR1 MNHEY and CDR2 SMNVEV (reference sequence). The germline V and J ends were trimmed by 5 bases and 5 bases, with 10 bases remaining between them. The CDR3: CASSVDSNNEQFF. The CDR3 region has the DNA TGTGCCAGCAGTGTGGACAGCAACAATGAGCAGTTCTTC.

This chain links TRBV27 with TRBJ1-1; 8 bases map to TRBD1. The junction had 9 bases not matched to a gene; V was cut back by 3 bases and J by 6 bases. In germline, CDR1 is MNHEY, CDR2 SMNVEV (reference sequence). The CDR3 has 15 amino acids. CDR3 nucleotides: TGTGCCAGCAGTTTTGACGGACAGGGATTGGCTGAAGCTTTCTTT. Encoded protein: CASSFDGQGLAEAFF.

The table lists this clonotype with a few counts. This chain joins TRBV7-9 and TRBJ2-7, with D unresolved. The V and J ends lost 5 bases and 7 bases respectively, with 9 bases between them. From germline, CDR1 is SEHNR and CDR2 FQNEAQ (reference sequence). CDR3 length: 11 amino acids. CDR3 in amino acids: CASSPGPEQYF. The CDR3 DNA reads TGTGCCAGCAGCCCAGGCCCTGAGCAGTACTTC.

The chain has TRBV7-2 and TRBJ2-7, with 14 bases identical to TRBD2. With 5 bases clipped from V and 2 bases from J, the junction kept 8 bases outside the gene matches. CDR1 SGHTA and CDR2 FQGNSA come from the germline V gene. The CDR3 loop spans 17 amino acids. This chain's CDR3 is CASSEGLAGEVPYEQYF. CDR3 bases: TGTGCCAGCAGCGAGGGACTAGCGGGAGAAGTACCCTACGAGCAGTACTTC.

The chain recombines TRBV12-3 or TRBV12-4 with TRBJ2-1, with 12 bases identical to TRBD2. The trim removed 9 bases at V and 7 bases at J, leaving 13 bases unmatched. The CDR3 consists of 16 residues. CDR3 sequence reads: CASGRRTSGKGNEQFF. For the CDR3, the DNA is TGTGCCAGTGGCCGCCGGACTAGCGGGAAAGGGAATGAGCAGTTCTTC.

The chain links TRBV29-1 to TRBJ2-5, with D uncertain. The CDR3 loop spans 15 amino acids. CDR1 and CDR2 (germline): SQVTM, ANQGSEA. Trimming removed 1 base from V and 2 bases from J, with 14 bases in between. For the CDR3, the DNA is TGCAGCGTTGAAGGCCCGAGATCAGGTCAAGAGACCCAGTACTTC. Encoded protein: CSVEGPRSGQETQYF.

The gene calls are TRBV5-1 and TRBJ2-1; D gene ambiguous. The germline CDR1 and CDR2 sequences are SGHRS and YFSETQ. The CDR3 runs 12 residues. The V and J ends lost 5 bases and 10 bases respectively, with 13 bases between them. The CDR3 is CASSSITEEQFF. The CDR3 DNA reads TGCGCCAGCAGTTCCATAACCGAGGAGCAGTTCTTC. The whole variable domain, filled in from reference TRBV5-1 and TRBJ2-1, reads KAGVTQTPRYLIKTRGQQVTLSCSPISGHRSVSWYQQTPGQGLQFLFEYFSETQRNKGNFPGRFSGRQFSNSRSEMNVSTLELGDSALYLCASSSITEEQFFGPGTRLTVL.

This clonotype was recorded only once. The chain recombines TRBV12-3 or TRBV12-4 with TRBJ2-3; 7 bases map to TRBD1. V was clipped by 5 bases and J by 0 bases; unmatched bases: 8. The CDR3 covers 16 residues. The CDR3 DNA sequence: TGTGCCAGCAGTGGCCATGGCAGGGGGAGCACAGATACGCAGTATTTT. It codes for CASSGHGRGSTDTQYF.

This chain uses TRBV4-1 with TRBJ2-7; TRBD1 matches at 8 bases. The length of the CDR3 is 14 residues. In germline, CDR1 is MGHRA, CDR2 YSYEKL. The V gene end was trimmed by 1 base and the J gene end by 5 bases; junction bases not matched to a gene: 4. CDR3 amino acids: CASSQANRGDEQYF. As DNA, the CDR3 is TGCGCCAGCAGCCAAGCGAACAGGGGGGACGAGCAGTACTTC.

J is TRBJ2-1 and V is TRBV5-6, with 13 bases matching TRBD2. In germline, CDR1 is SGHDT, CDR2 YYEEEE. V shed 4 bases and J 9 bases; nucleotides not matched to a gene: 7. This CDR3 comprises 15 residues. The CDR3 loop reads CASSRTSGRASEQFF. The CDR3, as DNA: TGTGCCAGCAGCAGAACTAGCGGGAGGGCGAGTGAGCAGTTCTTC.

This clonotype showed up just once. The genes are TRBV20-1 and TRBJ1-1; possibly TRBD1 for D (6 bases). Germline V gene lookup returns CDR1 DFQATT and CDR2 SNEGSKA (reference sequence). The CDR3 consists of 8 residues. CDR3 in amino acids: CLDSQAFF. DNA for the CDR3: TGCCTGGACAGCCAAGCTTTCTTT.

The gene calls are TRBV27 and TRBJ2-7; weak D call: TRBD1 (6 bases). V lost 3 bases and J lost 1, with 19 bases in between. Germline CDR1 MNHEY, CDR2 SMNVEV (reference sequence). CDR3 length: 17 amino acids. CDR3 bases: TGTGCCAGCAGTTTTGCCTCGAGAGGGGGATGGTCCTACGAGCAGTACTTC. Protein sequence: CASSFASRGGWSYEQYF.

The genes are TRBV20-1 and TRBJ2-7, with D perhaps TRBD2 (6 bases). The DNA matches TRBJ2-5 better at its end, which makes the J call doubtful. From germline, CDR1 is DFQATT and CDR2 SNEGSKA (reference sequence). This CDR3 contains 13 residues. The CDR3 region is CSASGLHSETQYF. The DNA for the CDR3 is TGCAGTGCTTCGGGACTCCATTCGGAGACCCAGTACTTC.